The 25 T cell receptor gamma chains below come from one sample, sequenced in a study of fetal and pediatric gammadelta thymocytes. TCRdb re-analyzed the reads via CATT. Seen here are roughly 520 gamma-chain clones, roughly 4% observed once, and the top ten hold 45% to 50%. Elective pregnancy terminations at about 14 to 22 weeks estimated gestational age supplied the fetal thymuses. Sequencing input: non-Vgamma9Vdelta2 gamma-delta T cells from the thymus. Subset meaning: CD3+gammadeltaTCR+ thymocytes not co-expressing Vgamma9 and Vdelta2. These receptors originate from a human fetus.

This rearrangement joins TRGV4 to TRGJ1 or TRGJ2. Trimming at V came to 5 bases and at J to 1 base, leaving 2 bases not matched to a gene. Germline V CDR1 and CDR2: EGSTGY, YDSYTSSV. This CDR3 is built from 12 residues. This CDR3 is CATWGNYYKKLF. CDR3 in DNA: TGTGCCACCTGGGGTAATTATTATAAGAAACTCTTT.

About this clone itself: One base away lies a much larger clone, so this may be a sequencing read error. The chain carries TRGV5 and TRGJP. Here the J gene was assigned by germline matching of the DNA, as TCRdb has none. The CDR3 length is 15 residues. Germline V gene sequence: CDR1 VINAFY, CDR2 YDVSNSKD. The V and J ends lost 7 bases and 4 bases, in that order; junction bases with no gene match: 4. CDR3 DNA: TGTGCCACCTGTGACCAAGAGTTGGGCAAAAAAATCAAGGTATTT. Translation gives CATCDQELGKKIKVF.

This clone ranks as large. The V call is TRGV9, the J call TRGJ1 or TRGJ2. Matching the DNA to germline supplied the J gene, which TCRdb does not give. This CDR3 is 12 amino acids long. V shed 4 bases, J shed 3 bases, and the junction held 3 bases outside the gene matches. The germline gives CDR1 GITISATS, CDR2 ISYDGTV (reference sequence). This CDR3 reads CALWDFYYKKLF. CDR3 sequence (DNA): TGTGCCTTGTGGGATTTTTATTATAAGAAACTCTTT.

This clone is categorized as large. This chain uses TRGV8 with TRGJP1. Germline V CDR1 and CDR2: VENAVY, YDSYNSRV. V lost 2 bases, J lost 7 bases, and 1 base stayed unmatched. CDR3 length: 12 amino acids. As DNA, the CDR3 is TGTGCCACCTGGGATAATGGTTGGTTCAAGATATTT. This sequence encodes CATWDNGWFKIF.

Within the sample, this clone is large. V gene TRGV3 combines with J gene TRGJ1 or TRGJ2. The CDR3 loop spans 12 amino acids. CDR1 is VTNTFY, CDR2 YDVSTARD, per germline (reference sequence). The ends lost 2 bases at V and 3 bases at J; junction bases unmatched: 1. This chain's CDR3 is CATWDIYYKKLF. The CDR3 DNA sequence: TGTGCCACCTGGGACATTTATTATAAGAAACTCTTT.

This clone is deemed large (0.1 to 1%). The chain carries TRGV5 and TRGJ1 or TRGJ2. The CDR3 contains 11 residues. From germline, CDR1 is VINAFY and CDR2 YDVSNSKD. Trimming at V came to 6 bases and at J to 1 base, leaving 0 bases not matched to a gene. CDR3 in amino acids: CATWNYYKKLF. The CDR3 DNA is TGTGCCACCTGGAATTATTATAAGAAACTCTTT.

By share, this clone counts as medium-sized. The J gene is TRGJP1, the V gene TRGV5. CDR1 and CDR2 from the germline V gene are VINAFY and YDVSNSKD. The CDR3 loop spans 15 amino acids. Losses at the gene ends were 3 bases for V and 0 bases for J; bases not matched to a gene: 4. CDR3 loop: CATWDRYTTGWFKIF. CDR3 sequence (DNA): TGTGCCACCTGGGACCGATATACCACTGGTTGGTTCAAGATATTT.

This clone is labeled medium-sized. V gene TRGV4 combines with J gene TRGJ1 or TRGJ2. Unmatched junction bases numbered 3, after V lost 5 bases and J lost 8 bases. The CDR3 extends over 10 amino acids. Germline V gene sequence: CDR1 EGSTGY, CDR2 YDSYTSSV. The CDR3 sequence is CATWGHKKLF. For the CDR3, the DNA is TGTGCCACCTGGGGCCATAAGAAACTCTTT.

In its sample, this clone was seen a few times. J is TRGJP1 and V is TRGV3. Germline matching of the DNA provided the J gene here, since TCRdb leaves it blank. This CDR3 is built from 15 residues. Per the germline V gene, CDR1 is VTNTFY and CDR2 is YDVSTARD (reference sequence). The J segment lost 4 bases and the V segment lost 0 bases, leaving 5 bases of the junction unmatched. Here the CDR3 DNA reads TGTGCCACCTGGGACAGGCCTGACACTGGTTGGTTCAAGATATTT. It specifies CATWDRPDTGWFKIF.

This clone was seen more than once but under ten times. This DNA's translation and the protein TCRdb lists, from a much larger clone, do not match at residue 8, likely due to a read error; the protein shown is translated from the DNA. V usage is TRGV8 and J usage is TRGJP1. The CDR3 sequence is 13 residues long. Germline CDR1 VENAVY, CDR2 YDSYNSRV. CDR3 residues: CATWDTTAWFKIF. In nucleotides, the CDR3 is TGTGCCACCTGGGATACCACTGCTTGGTTCAAGATATTT.

In this sample, this clone is large (0.1 to 1%). V and J are TRGV4 and TRGJP1. The CDR3 extends over 13 amino acids. Germline CDR1 and CDR2: EGSTGY and YDSYTSSV. J lost 4 bases, V lost 5 bases, and 4 bases had no gene match. CDR3 sequence: CATWVNTGWFKIF. The CDR3 DNA sequence: TGTGCCACCTGGGTTAACACTGGTTGGTTCAAGATATTT.

This clone is large. Other nucleotide sequences in the sample specify the same CDR3. The chain joins TRGV4 to TRGJP. J gave up 4 bases and V 0 bases, and 0 bases lay outside the gene matches. The CDR3 contains 16 residues. From germline, CDR1 is EGSTGY and CDR2 YDSYTSSV. The CDR3 loop reads CATWDGQELGKKIKVF. The CDR3, as DNA: TGTGCCACCTGGGATGGGCAAGAGTTGGGCAAAAAAATCAAGGTATTT.

This clone is classed as large (0.1 to 1%). V usage is TRGV5 and J usage is TRGJP. The CDR3 consists of 15 residues. V gave up 6 bases and J gave up 7 bases; unmatched junction bases: 6. Germline CDR1 is VINAFY and CDR2 is YDVSNSKD. The chain's CDR3 is CATWTRELGKKIKVF. The CDR3 DNA sequence: TGTGCCACCTGGACGAGGGAGTTGGGCAAAAAAATCAAGGTATTT.

This clone qualifies as medium-sized. The chain combines TRGV2 with TRGJP1. The CDR3 is 15 residues long. CDR1 is EGSNGY, CDR2 YDSYNSKV, per germline. V lost 0 bases to trimming and J lost 1 base; unmatched junction nucleotides: 2. CDR3 bases: TGTGCCACCTGGGACGGGCTTACCACTGGTTGGTTCAAGATATTT. As protein: CATWDGLTTGWFKIF.

The V and J genes are TRGV9 and TRGJP. In the absence of a J gene in TCRdb, the DNA was matched to germline to assign it here. The CDR3 consists of 15 residues. V was pared by 0 bases and J by 7 bases, with 0 bases of the junction left unmatched. Germline V lookup: CDR1 GITISATS, CDR2 ISYDGTV (reference sequence). CDR3 sequence reads: CALWEVELGKKIKVF. As DNA, the CDR3 is TGTGCCTTGTGGGAGGTGGAGTTGGGCAAAAAAATCAAGGTATTT.

This clone is large in the sample. Other nucleotide sequences from this sample produce the same CDR3. The rearrangement uses TRGV9 and TRGJ1 or TRGJ2. Germline CDR1 reads GITISATS; CDR2 reads ISYDGTV (reference sequence). V trimming: 1 base; J trimming: 3 bases; junction bases outside the gene matches: 0. The CDR3 sequence is 12 residues long. In nucleotides, the CDR3 is TGTGCCTTGTGGGAGGTTTATTATAAGAAACTCTTT. Its protein is CALWEVYYKKLF.

V and J are TRGV10 and TRGJP1. TRGV10 is assigned to the ORF class and has an uncertain function. This CDR3 has 14 amino acids. The ends lost 8 bases at V and 5 bases at J; junction bases unmatched: 9. CDR3 sequence (DNA): TGTGCTGCGTGGGAAAAGAGGACTGGTTGGTTCAAGATATTT. Translating gives CAAWEKRTGWFKIF.

Within the sample, this clone is large (0.1 to 1%). Possible read error: a much larger clone is one base away. The chain couples TRGV10 to TRGJP1. TRGV10 is placed among ORFs of uncertain function. This CDR3 is built from 13 residues. V was clipped by 8 bases and J by 3 bases; unmatched bases: 4. The chain's CDR3 is CAAWDSTGWFKIF. The CDR3 bases are TGTGCTGCGTGGGATTCCACTGGTTGGTTCAAGATATTT.

Comments on this clone: With a much larger clone just one base away, this may be a read error. The chain links TRGV3 to TRGJP2. Per the germline V gene, CDR1 is VTNTFY and CDR2 is YDVSTARD (reference sequence). V lost 1 base and J lost 4; bases outside the gene matches: 0. The CDR3 runs 13 residues. The CDR3 protein is CATWDSSDWIKTF. The DNA for the CDR3 is TGTGCCACCTGGGACAGTAGTGATTGGATCAAGACGTTT.

This clone is labeled medium-sized. The chain links TRGV2 to TRGJP1. After removal of 0 bases from V and 2 bases from J, the junction contained 9 bases not matched to a gene. The CDR3 runs 17 residues. CDR1 and CDR2 from the germline V gene are EGSNGY and YDSYNSKV. The CDR3 DNA is TGTGCCACCTGGGACGGGCGAGGGCGGACCACTGGTTGGTTCAAGATATTT. This sequence encodes CATWDGRGRTTGWFKIF.

The genes are TRGV4 and TRGJP1. CDR3 size: 13 residues. Germline CDR1 reads EGSTGY; CDR2 reads YDSYTSSV. The ends lost 5 bases at V and 4 bases at J; junction bases unmatched: 4. The CDR3 sequence: CATWGLTGWFKIF. CDR3 sequence (DNA): TGTGCCACCTGGGGTCTCACTGGTTGGTTCAAGATATTT.

This sequence joins TRGV8 and TRGJP1. The J gene, missing from TCRdb, was assigned here through DNA to germline matching. Trimming took 1 base from V and 8 from J; bases not matched to a gene: 4. Looked up from germline, CDR1 is VENAVY and CDR2 is YDSYNSRV. The CDR3 extends over 13 amino acids. In DNA form, the CDR3 reads TGTGCCACCTGGGATAGTTCCGGTTGGTTCAAGATATTT. Translation: CATWDSSGWFKIF.

As to this clone: This is likely an artifact of a read error, given a far larger clone one base away. V and J are TRGV10 and TRGJ1 or TRGJ2. TRGV10 is given ORF status, its function remaining uncertain. This CDR3 spans 11 amino acids. The CDR3 nucleotides read TGTGCTGCGTGGGATTATTATAAGAACCTCTTT. This translates into CAAWDYYKNLF.

Judged by abundance, this clone is large. The chain uses TRGV5 and TRGJP1. The germline CDR1 and CDR2 sequences are VINAFY and YDVSNSKD. The trim removed 0 bases at V and 6 bases at J, leaving 1 base unmatched. This CDR3 spans 13 amino acids. CDR3: CATWDRPGWFKIF. The CDR3 coding sequence is TGTGCCACCTGGGACAGGCCTGGTTGGTTCAAGATATTT.

This clone showed up just a few times. The sample contains more than one DNA sequence encoding this CDR3. This chain uses TRGV4 with TRGJ1 or TRGJ2. Trimming took 1 base from V and 0 from J; bases not matched to a gene: 3. CDR3 length equals 14 residues. Germline V lookup: CDR1 EGSTGY, CDR2 YDSYTSSV. CDR3 amino acids: CATWDGPNYYKKLF. In DNA form, the CDR3 reads TGTGCCACCTGGGATGGCCCGAATTATTATAAGAAACTCTTT.